The 2 T cell receptor beta chains below were found in one sample sequenced in a study of blood T cell repertoires in COVID-19. Assay used: immunoSEQ multiplex PCR; TCRdb lists only in-frame clones, some missing. Of some 46,000 clones listed, roughly 88% are singletons. The sequenced sample consisted of peripheral blood. All receptors come from a man aged 45-65 years with acute or convalescent COVID-19.

J is TRBJ2-5 and V is TRBV11-1; D is undetermined. Deletions cut 1 base from V and 2 bases from J, with 5 bases between. CDR1 SGHAT and CDR2 FQDESV come from the germline V gene (reference sequence). The CDR3 runs to 13 residues. CDR3 residues: CASSLDLQETQYF. DNA of the CDR3: TGTGCCAGCAGCTTAGACTTACAAGAGACCCAGTACTTC.

The CDR3 coding sequence is TGTGCCAGCAGCCAAGGTTTGACAGGGGGAGTGGGCTATGGCTACACCTTC. This encodes CASSQGLTGGVGYGYTF. The rearrangement joins TRBV4-2 to TRBJ1-2; 9 nucleotides align to TRBD1. The CDR3 contains 17 residues. The germline V gene has CDR1 LGHNA and CDR2 YNFKEQ. The J segment lost 4 bases and the V segment lost 1 base, leaving 10 bases of the junction unmatched.